Below are 5 T cell receptor beta chains sequenced from a single sample in a study of shared clonotypes between healthy human individuals. TCRdb's copy holds only in-frame clones and misses some; the assay was immunoSEQ multiplex PCR. The sample includes around 1.9 million clones, roughly 95% of them seen just once. In the naive CD8 group, cells lacked CD45RO and were positively selected for CCR7, so terminally differentiated effector memory CD45RA+ cells were left out. What was sequenced was naive CD8+ T cells from PBMCs. The receptor set was obtained from a man between 18 and 35 years old in good health. Some clones in this sample may be carry-over from other donors' samples.

The chain links TRBV11-2 to TRBJ2-1; D unclear. The germline V and J ends were trimmed by 8 bases and 11 bases, with 7 bases remaining between them. In germline, CDR1 is SGHAT, CDR2 FQNNGV. The CDR3 has 9 residues. This CDR3 is CASGPKQFF. The CDR3 DNA reads as TGTGCCAGCGGCCCCAAGCAGTTCTTC.

This chain connects TRBV28 to TRBJ2-5; D gene uncertain. The CDR3 totals 12 residues. From germline, CDR1 is MDHEN and CDR2 SYDVKM. V was clipped by 3 bases and J by 5 bases, with 7 bases between them. CDR3 DNA: TGTGCCAGCAGTTTGCTGAAGGAGACCCAGTACTTC. Its protein product is CASSLLKETQYF.

The chain combines TRBV5-6 with TRBJ1-4, with a weak D call TRBD1 (6 bases). CDR1 SGHDT and CDR2 YYEEEE come from the germline V gene. The CDR3 has 16 residues. Deletions cut 1 base from V and 0 bases from J, with 10 bases between. CDR3 sequence (DNA): TGTGCCAGCAGCTTGCTCCCAGGGGCAACTAATGAAAAACTGTTTTTT. Residues: CASSLLPGATNEKLFF. Filled out from reference TRBV5-6 and TRBJ1-4, the complete variable domain reads DAGVTQSPTHLIKTRGQQVTLRCSPKSGHDTVSWYQQALGQGPQFIFQYYEEEERQRGNFPDRFSGHQFPNYSSELNVNALLLGDSALYLCASSLLPGATNEKLFFGSGTQLSVL.

This clone has a handful of counts. J is TRBJ1-1 and V is TRBV30; tentatively, D is TRBD1 (5 bases). Germline loops: CDR1 GTSNPN, CDR2 SVGIG (reference sequence). This CDR3 is built from 15 residues. V dropped 4 bases and J dropped 0 bases, with 15 bases sitting between them. The CDR3 protein is CAWTRVRQLNTEAFF. Here the CDR3 DNA reads TGTGCCTGGACCCGAGTTAGACAGTTGAACACTGAAGCTTTCTTT.

The gene calls are TRBV7-2 and TRBJ1-2; the D gene is possibly TRBD1 (5 bases). Germline CDR1 reads SGHTA; CDR2 reads FQGNSA. Trimming left V 1 base short and J 2 bases short, with 11 bases between. CDR3 size: 15 residues. The CDR3 sequence is CASSLVQGSNYGYTF. The CDR3 coding sequence is TGTGCCAGCAGCTTAGTGCAGGGATCGAACTATGGCTACACCTTC.